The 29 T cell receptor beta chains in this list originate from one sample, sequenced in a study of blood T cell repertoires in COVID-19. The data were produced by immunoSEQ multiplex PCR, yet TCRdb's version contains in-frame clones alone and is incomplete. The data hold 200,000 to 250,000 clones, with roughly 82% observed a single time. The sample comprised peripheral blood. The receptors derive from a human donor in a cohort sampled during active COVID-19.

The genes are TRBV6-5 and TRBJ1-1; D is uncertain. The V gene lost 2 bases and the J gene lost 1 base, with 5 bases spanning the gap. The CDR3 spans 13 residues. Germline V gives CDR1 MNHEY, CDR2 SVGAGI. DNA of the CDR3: TGTGCCAGCAGTTACGGGCAGAACACTGAAGCTTTCTTT. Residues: CASSYGQNTEAFF.

The CDR3 DNA sequence: TGTGCCAGCAGCTTAGCCTATTATTCCGGGACACCCAACTATGGCTACACCTTC. Its translation: CASSLAYYSGTPNYGYTF. J is TRBJ1-2 and V is TRBV7-9; D may be TRBD1 (6 bases). V lost 0 bases, J lost 2 bases, and 19 bases lay in between. Germline V CDR1 and CDR2: SEHNR, FQNEAQ (reference sequence). This CDR3 has 18 residues.

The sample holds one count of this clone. The CDR3: CASRSGTLAGGHYNEQFF. DNA of the CDR3: TGTGCCAGCAGGAGCGGGACCTTAGCGGGAGGCCACTACAATGAGCAGTTCTTC. J is TRBJ2-1 and V is TRBV2; TRBD2 agrees at 10 bases. The CDR3 contains 18 residues. CDR1 SNHLY and CDR2 FYNNEI come from the germline V gene. Trimming at V came to 6 bases and at J to 3 bases, leaving 14 bases not matched to a gene.

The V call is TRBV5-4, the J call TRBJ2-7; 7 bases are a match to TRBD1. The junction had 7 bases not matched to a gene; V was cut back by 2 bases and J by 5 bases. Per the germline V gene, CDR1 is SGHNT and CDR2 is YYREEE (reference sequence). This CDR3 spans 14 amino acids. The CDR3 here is CASSLDRDRHEQYF. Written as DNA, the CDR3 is TGTGCCAGCAGCTTAGACAGGGATCGCCACGAGCAGTACTTC. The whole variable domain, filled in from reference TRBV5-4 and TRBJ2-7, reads ETGVTQSPTHLIKTRGQQVTLRCSSQSGHNTVSWYQQALGQGPQFIFQYYREEENGRGNFPPRFSGLQFPNYSSELNVNALELDDSALYLCASSLDRDRHEQYFGPGTRLTVT.

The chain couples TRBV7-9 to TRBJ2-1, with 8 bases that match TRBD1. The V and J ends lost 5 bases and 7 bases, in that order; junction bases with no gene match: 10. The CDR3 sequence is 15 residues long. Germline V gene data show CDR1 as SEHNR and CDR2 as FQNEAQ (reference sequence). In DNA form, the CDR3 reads TGTGCCAGCAGCCCGAGGACAGGGCAAGGAAATGAGCAGTTCTTC. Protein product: CASSPRTGQGNEQFF.

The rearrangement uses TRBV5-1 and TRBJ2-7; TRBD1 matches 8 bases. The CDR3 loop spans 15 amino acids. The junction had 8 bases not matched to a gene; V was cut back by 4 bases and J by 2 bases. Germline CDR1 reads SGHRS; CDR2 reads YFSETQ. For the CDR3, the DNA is TGCGCCAGCAGCCCCGACAGGGGCCCTACCTACGAGCAGTACTTC. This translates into CASSPDRGPTYEQYF. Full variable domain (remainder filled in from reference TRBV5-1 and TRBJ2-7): KAGVTQTPRYLIKTRGQQVTLSCSPISGHRSVSWYQQTPGQGLQFLFEYFSETQRNKGNFPGRFSGRQFSNSRSEMNVSTLELGDSALYLCASSPDRGPTYEQYFGPGTRLTVT.

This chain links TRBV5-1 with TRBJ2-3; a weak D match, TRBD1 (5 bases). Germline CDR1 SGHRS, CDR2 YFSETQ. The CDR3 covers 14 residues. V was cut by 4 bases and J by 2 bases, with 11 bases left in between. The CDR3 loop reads CASSNRQNTDTQYF. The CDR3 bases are TGCGCCAGCAGCAACCGACAGAACACAGATACGCAGTATTTT.

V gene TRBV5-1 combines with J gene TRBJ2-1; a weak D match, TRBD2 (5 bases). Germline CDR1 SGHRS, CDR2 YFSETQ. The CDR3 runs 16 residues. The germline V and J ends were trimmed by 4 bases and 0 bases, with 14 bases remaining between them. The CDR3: CASSHGGQFSYNEQFF. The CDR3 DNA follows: TGCGCCAGCAGCCACGGCGGGCAGTTCTCCTACAATGAGCAGTTCTTC.

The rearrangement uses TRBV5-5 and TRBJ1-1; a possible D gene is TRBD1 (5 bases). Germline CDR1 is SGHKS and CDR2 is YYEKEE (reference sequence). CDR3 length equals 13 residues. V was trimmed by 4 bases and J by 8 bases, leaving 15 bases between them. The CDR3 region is CASSGAHKEEAFF. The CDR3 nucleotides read TGTGCCAGCAGCGGGGCCCATAAGGAGGAAGCTTTCTTT.

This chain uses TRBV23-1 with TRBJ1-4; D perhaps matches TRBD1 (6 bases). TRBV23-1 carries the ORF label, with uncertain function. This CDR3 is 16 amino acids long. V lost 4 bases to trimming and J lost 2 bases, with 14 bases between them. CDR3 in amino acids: CASSPPPRGTNEKLFF. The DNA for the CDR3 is TGCGCCAGCAGTCCCCCCCCGAGGGGGACTAATGAAAAACTGTTTTTT.

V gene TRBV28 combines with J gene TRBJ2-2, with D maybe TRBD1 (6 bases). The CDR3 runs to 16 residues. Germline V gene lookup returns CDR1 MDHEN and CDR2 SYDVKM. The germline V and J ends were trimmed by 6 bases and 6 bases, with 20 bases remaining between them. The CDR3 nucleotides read TGTGCCAGCAGCTTCCCTTCGACAGGTTTGGCCGGGGAGCTGTTTTTT. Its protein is CASSFPSTGLAGELFF.

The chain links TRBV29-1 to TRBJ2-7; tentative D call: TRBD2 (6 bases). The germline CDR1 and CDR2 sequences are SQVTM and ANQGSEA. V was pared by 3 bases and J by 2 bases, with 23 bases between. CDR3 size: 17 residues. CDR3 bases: TGCAGCGTTGACGGGGTTAGCGGCTCATTTGCCCCCTACGAGCAGTACTTC. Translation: CSVDGVSGSFAPYEQYF.

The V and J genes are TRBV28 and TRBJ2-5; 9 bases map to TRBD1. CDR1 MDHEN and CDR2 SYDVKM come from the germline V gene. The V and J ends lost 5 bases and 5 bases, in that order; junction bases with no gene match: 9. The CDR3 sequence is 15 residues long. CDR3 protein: CASSQWTGVGETQYF. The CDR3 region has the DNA TGTGCCAGCAGTCAATGGACAGGGGTGGGTGAGACCCAGTACTTC.

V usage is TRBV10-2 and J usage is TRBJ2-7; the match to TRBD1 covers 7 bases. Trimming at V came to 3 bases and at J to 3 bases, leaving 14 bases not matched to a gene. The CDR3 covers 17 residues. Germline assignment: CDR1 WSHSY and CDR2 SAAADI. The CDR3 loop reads CASSENRPDRQIYEQYF. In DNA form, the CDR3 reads TGCGCCAGCAGTGAAAACCGCCCGGACAGGCAAATCTACGAGCAGTACTTC.

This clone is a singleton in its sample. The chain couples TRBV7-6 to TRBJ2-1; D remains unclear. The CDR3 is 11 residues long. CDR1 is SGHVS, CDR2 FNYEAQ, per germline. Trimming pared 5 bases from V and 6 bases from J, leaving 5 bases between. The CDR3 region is CASSLPNEQFF. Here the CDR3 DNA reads TGTGCCAGCAGCCTCCCCAATGAGCAGTTCTTC.

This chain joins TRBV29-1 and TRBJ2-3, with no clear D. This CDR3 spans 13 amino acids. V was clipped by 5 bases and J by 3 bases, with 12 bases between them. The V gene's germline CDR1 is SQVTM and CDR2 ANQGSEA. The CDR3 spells CSVPPMATDTQYF. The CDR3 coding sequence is TGCAGCGTTCCGCCGATGGCAACAGATACGCAGTATTTT.

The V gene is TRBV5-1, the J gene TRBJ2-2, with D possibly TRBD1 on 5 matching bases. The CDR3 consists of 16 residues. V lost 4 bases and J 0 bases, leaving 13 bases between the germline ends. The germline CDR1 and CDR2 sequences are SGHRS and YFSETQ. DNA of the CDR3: TGCGCCAGCAGCCCCCGTCAGGGAACGAACACCGGGGAGCTGTTTTTT. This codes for CASSPRQGTNTGELFF.

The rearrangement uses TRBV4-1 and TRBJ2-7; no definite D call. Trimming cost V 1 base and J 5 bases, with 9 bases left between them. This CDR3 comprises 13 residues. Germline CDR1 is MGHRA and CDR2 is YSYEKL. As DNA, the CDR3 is TGCGCCAGCAGCCAAGTCGGGTGGGACGAGCAGTACTTC. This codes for CASSQVGWDEQYF.

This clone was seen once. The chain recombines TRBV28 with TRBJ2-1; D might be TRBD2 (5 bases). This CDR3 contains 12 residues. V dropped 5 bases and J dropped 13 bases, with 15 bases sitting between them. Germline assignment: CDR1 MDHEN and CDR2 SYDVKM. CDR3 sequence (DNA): TGTGCCAGCAGTGCCGGGATCTCTAAACAGTTCTTC. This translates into CASSAGISKQFF.

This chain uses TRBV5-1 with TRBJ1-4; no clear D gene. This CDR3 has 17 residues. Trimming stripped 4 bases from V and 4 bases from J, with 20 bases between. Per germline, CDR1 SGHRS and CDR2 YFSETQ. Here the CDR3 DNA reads TGCGCCAGCAGCCCCCTTATAGGACTTGGCGGTAATGAAAAACTGTTTTTT. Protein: CASSPLIGLGGNEKLFF.

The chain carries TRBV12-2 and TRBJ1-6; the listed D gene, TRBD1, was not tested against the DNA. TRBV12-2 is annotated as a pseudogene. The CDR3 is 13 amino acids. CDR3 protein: CASRPIPGHLLHF. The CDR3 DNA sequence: TGTGCAAGTCGCCCCATCCCGGGACACCTCCTCCACTTT.

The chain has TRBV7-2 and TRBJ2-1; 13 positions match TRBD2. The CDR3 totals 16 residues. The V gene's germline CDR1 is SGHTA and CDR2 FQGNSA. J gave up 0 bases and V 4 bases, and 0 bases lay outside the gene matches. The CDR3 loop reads CASSWTSGSSYNEQFF. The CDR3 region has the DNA TGTGCCAGCAGCTGGACTAGCGGGAGCTCCTACAATGAGCAGTTCTTC.

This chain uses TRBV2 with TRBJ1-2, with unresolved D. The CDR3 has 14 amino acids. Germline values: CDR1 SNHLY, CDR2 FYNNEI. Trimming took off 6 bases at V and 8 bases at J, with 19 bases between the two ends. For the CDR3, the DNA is TGTGCCAGCAGCCGGGGTGTTGAGGCGCCGGGCTACACCTTC. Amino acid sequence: CASSRGVEAPGYTF.

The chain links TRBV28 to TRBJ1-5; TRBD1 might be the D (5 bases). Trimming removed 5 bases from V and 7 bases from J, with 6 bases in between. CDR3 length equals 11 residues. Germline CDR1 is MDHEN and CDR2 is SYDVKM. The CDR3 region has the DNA TGTGCCAGCAGTCCAGGGCAGCCCCAGCATTTT. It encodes CASSPGQPQHF. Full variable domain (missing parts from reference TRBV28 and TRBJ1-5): DVKVTQSSRYLVKRTGEKVFLECVQDMDHENMFWYRQDPGLGLRLIYFSYDVKMKEKGDIPEGYSVSREKKERFSLILESASTNQTSMYLCASSPGQPQHFGDGTRLSIL.

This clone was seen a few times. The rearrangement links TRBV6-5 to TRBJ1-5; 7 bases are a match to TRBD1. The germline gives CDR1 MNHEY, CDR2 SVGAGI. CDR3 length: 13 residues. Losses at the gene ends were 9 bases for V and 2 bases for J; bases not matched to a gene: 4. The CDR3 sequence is CASQGVGNQPQHF. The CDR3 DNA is TGTGCCAGTCAGGGGGTTGGCAATCAGCCCCAGCATTTT.

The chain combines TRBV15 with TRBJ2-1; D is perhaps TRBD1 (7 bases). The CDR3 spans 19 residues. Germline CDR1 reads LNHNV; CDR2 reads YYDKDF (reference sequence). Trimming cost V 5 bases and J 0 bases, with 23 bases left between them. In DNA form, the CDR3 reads TGTGCCACCAGCCAAAATTGGGGACTGACAGGGAACTCCTACAATGAGCAGTTCTTC. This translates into CATSQNWGLTGNSYNEQFF.

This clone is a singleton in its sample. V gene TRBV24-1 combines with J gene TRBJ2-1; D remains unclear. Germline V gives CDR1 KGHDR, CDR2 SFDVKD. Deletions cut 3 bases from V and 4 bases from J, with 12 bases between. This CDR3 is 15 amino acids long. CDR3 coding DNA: TGTGCCACCAGTGATGGGTTAGCTGATTACAATGAGCAGTTCTTC. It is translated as CATSDGLADYNEQFF.

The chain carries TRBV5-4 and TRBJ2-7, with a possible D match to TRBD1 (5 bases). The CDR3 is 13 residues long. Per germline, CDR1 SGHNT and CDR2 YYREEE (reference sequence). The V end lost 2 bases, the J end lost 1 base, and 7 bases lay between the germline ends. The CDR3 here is CASSFGASYEQYF. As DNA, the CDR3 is TGTGCCAGCAGCTTTGGGGCTTCCTACGAGCAGTACTTC.

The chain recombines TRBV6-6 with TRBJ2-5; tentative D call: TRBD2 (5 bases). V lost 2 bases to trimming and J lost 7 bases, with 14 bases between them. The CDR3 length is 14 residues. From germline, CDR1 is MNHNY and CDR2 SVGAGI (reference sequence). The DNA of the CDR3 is TGTGCCAGCAGTTACGAGAGGGTTCGGGGGACCCAGTACTTC. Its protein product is CASSYERVRGTQYF.